The following is a T cell receptor (beta chain) sequence with its context. The antigen remains undetermined. The data derive from a study of response to subunit inactivated influenza vaccine. The study, taken as a whole, reports: Only a handful of new T cells, the authors suggested, are recruited with each seasonal influenza vaccination.

TCRdb independently ran MiXCR on the RT-PCR reads; one entry per CDR3 protein. The sample has around 190,000 distinct CDR3 sequences, around 9% seen once. CDR1 and CDR2 (germline): SEHNR, FQNEAQ (reference sequence). There are 13 residues in the CDR3. The chain joins TRBV7-9 to TRBJ2-7; no reliable D call. The input for sequencing was non-naive T cells sorted from PBMCs, taken on the day of vaccination. This TCR was sampled from a man aged 45 to 65 who received an inactivated influenza vaccine. The CDR3 here is CASLAENSYEQYF. CDR3 sequence (DNA): TGTGCGAGCTTGGCGGAGAACTCCTACGAGCAGTACTTC.